One and the same sample provided the 22 T cell receptor beta chains below, sequenced in a study of early T cells in non-severe SARS-CoV-2 infection. From the 5' RACE reads, TCRdb called clonotypes with MiXCR, one entry per CDR3 protein. The sample has around 30,000 distinct CDR3 sequences; 5.7% are singletons. The material sequenced was whole blood. The receptors come from an adult who was a healthcare worker with PCR-confirmed SARS-CoV-2 infection or an uninfected control (not recorded which).

This clonotype was seen many times. This chain connects TRBV9 to TRBJ2-1; weak D call: TRBD1 (6 bases). Trimming removed 0 bases at V and 4 bases at J, with 11 bases between. Germline lookup yields CDR1 SGDLS and CDR2 YYNGEE. The CDR3 extends over 15 amino acids. The CDR3 protein is CASSVAGASYNEQFF. The CDR3 nucleotides read TGTGCCAGCAGCGTAGCAGGGGCCTCATACAATGAGCAGTTCTTC.

This clonotype was detected a few times. The chain joins TRBV7-8 to TRBJ1-2; D gene unclear. Germline V gene sequence: CDR1 SGHVS, CDR2 FQNEAQ. The CDR3 is 15 residues long. With 1 base removed from V and 7 bases from J, the gap between germline ends came to 16 bases. The CDR3: CASSLGVPKISGYTF. The CDR3, as DNA: TGTGCCAGCAGCTTAGGGGTCCCGAAGATATCTGGCTACACCTTC.

The genes are TRBV27 and TRBJ2-3, with D uncertain. V shed 5 bases and J shed 1 base, with 13 bases lying between them. Germline V gives CDR1 MNHEY, CDR2 SMNVEV (reference sequence). The CDR3 covers 15 residues. The CDR3 is CASSQQKQGTDTQYF. The CDR3 DNA follows: TGTGCCAGCAGTCAACAGAAGCAAGGCACAGATACGCAGTATTTT.

The table lists this clonotype with many counts. The chain has TRBV18 and TRBJ2-2; 9 nucleotides agree with TRBD2. The trim removed 6 bases at V and 4 bases at J, leaving 6 bases unmatched. CDR1 and CDR2 from the germline V gene are KGHSH and LQKENI. The CDR3 is 15 residues long. The CDR3 loop is CASSRAGGFTGELFF. CDR3 nucleotide sequence: TGTGCCAGCTCCCGAGCGGGAGGATTCACCGGGGAGCTGTTTTTT.

Ten or more counts support this clonotype. The chain has TRBV7-6 and TRBJ2-2, with D possibly matching TRBD1 (6 bases). Trimming pared 5 bases from V and 4 bases from J, leaving 14 bases between. This CDR3 is built from 15 residues. Germline V gene data show CDR1 as SGHVS and CDR2 as FNYEAQ. The CDR3 here is CASSQKGGRTGELFF. The DNA for the CDR3 is TGTGCCAGCAGCCAAAAAGGGGGTCGCACCGGGGAGCTGTTTTTT.

There are many counts of this clonotype. The CDR3 sequence: CASSKLAGWDYYNEQFF. The CDR3 bases are TGTGCCAGCAGCAAACTAGCGGGATGGGACTACTACAATGAGCAGTTCTTC. The chain uses TRBV28 and TRBJ2-1; 10 bases are a match to TRBD2. This CDR3 region has 17 residues. V lost 6 bases, J lost 3 bases, and 11 bases stayed unmatched. Germline CDR1 and CDR2: MDHEN and SYDVKM.

The chain uses TRBV28 and TRBJ2-7, with 8 bases aligning to TRBD2. Germline V lookup: CDR1 MDHEN, CDR2 SYDVKM. V dropped 3 bases and J dropped 1; count of bases not matched to a gene: 8. This CDR3 spans 16 amino acids. CDR3 coding DNA: TGTGCCAGCAGTTTCAGAGGACTAGCACAATCCTACGAGCAGTACTTC. This translates into CASSFRGLAQSYEQYF.

The chain joins TRBV19 to TRBJ2-1; unclear D gene. The V gene's germline CDR1 is LNHDA and CDR2 SQIVND (reference sequence). This CDR3 contains 14 residues. Trimming pared 3 bases from V and 4 bases from J, leaving 10 bases between. The CDR3 loop reads CASSITGTYNEQFF. CDR3 in DNA: TGTGCCAGTAGTATTACGGGTACTTACAATGAGCAGTTCTTC.

This clonotype came up many times. This sequence joins TRBV6-5 and TRBJ1-1; D unresolved. Germline CDR1 reads MNHEY; CDR2 reads SVGAGI. The CDR3 sequence is 12 residues long. Between the trimmed V and J ends, which lost 2 bases and 1 base, there was a span of 2 bases. CDR3 residues: CASSYRNTEAFF. CDR3 bases: TGTGCCAGCAGTTACAGGAACACTGAAGCTTTCTTT.

This clonotype has ten or more counts. The chain employs TRBV15 and TRBJ2-1, with D tentatively TRBD1 (5 bases). In germline, CDR1 is LNHNV, CDR2 YYDKDF (reference sequence). With 3 bases removed from V and 0 bases from J, the gap between germline ends came to 15 bases. The CDR3 spans 17 residues. The CDR3 DNA follows: TGTGCCACCAGCAGCCCCTCAGACAGTCACTCCTACAATGAGCAGTTCTTC. This sequence encodes CATSSPSDSHSYNEQFF.

This clonotype has a count of ten or more. Its ends do not fully match the called genes, so a read error is possible. The J gene is TRBJ1-6, the V gene TRBV7-8, with D possibly matching TRBD1 (5 bases). Germline V gene sequence: CDR1 SGHVS, CDR2 FQNEAQ. The CDR3 runs to 15 residues. This chain's CDR3 is CASSLGQGYNSPLHF. CDR3 in DNA: TGTGCCAGCAGCTTAGGGCAGGGTTATAATTCACCCCTCCATTTT. The full variable domain, completed using reference TRBV7-8 and TRBJ1-6, is GAGVSQSPRYKVAKRGQDVALRCDPISGHVSLFWYQQALGQGPEFLTYFQNEAQLDKSGLPSDRFFAERPEGSVSTLKIQRTQQEDSAVYLCASSLGQGYNSPLHFGNGTRLTVT.

This clonotype was detected ten times or more. The CDR3 DNA reads TGTGCCAGCAGTGGACTAGCGGGAGGGACCTACGAGCAGTACTTC. It yields the protein CASSGLAGGTYEQYF. V and J are TRBV2 and TRBJ2-7; 14 positions match TRBD2. Unmatched junction bases numbered 1, after V lost 4 bases and J lost 2 bases. There are 15 residues in the CDR3. Germline lookup yields CDR1 SNHLY and CDR2 FYNNEI.

This clonotype was seen only a few times. The chain joins TRBV7-9 to TRBJ1-3; 7 nucleotides agree with TRBD1. CDR3 size: 14 residues. V lost 4 bases and J lost 2; bases outside the gene matches: 2. Per germline, CDR1 SEHNR and CDR2 FQNEAQ (reference sequence). The CDR3 DNA is TGTGCCAGCAGCTCGGGGACAGCTGGAAACACCATATATTTT. Protein sequence: CASSSGTAGNTIYF.

This clonotype came up many times. The DNA for the CDR3 is TGCAGTGCTAGAGATCTCCTCGGGACAGGGTCCTACGAGCAGTACTTC. Its protein product is CSARDLLGTGSYEQYF. The chain recombines TRBV20-1 with TRBJ2-7; 9 bases are shared with TRBD1. Germline CDR1 reads DFQATT; CDR2 reads SNEGSKA (reference sequence). V dropped 0 bases and J dropped 1; count of bases not matched to a gene: 7. This CDR3 has 16 amino acids.

In this sample, this clonotype turned up many times. The chain joins TRBV10-3 to TRBJ1-2, with a possible D match to TRBD1 (6 bases). The CDR3 consists of 13 residues. V lost 2 bases, J lost 2 bases, and 6 bases lay in between. Germline-derived CDR1 and CDR2 are ENHRY and SYGVKD. CDR3 loop: CAISEQGNYGYTF. In DNA form, the CDR3 reads TGTGCCATCAGTGAGCAGGGGAACTATGGCTACACCTTC.

This clonotype was observed at least ten times. The chain has TRBV28 and TRBJ2-7; tentative D call: TRBD2 (6 bases). The germline CDR1 and CDR2 sequences are MDHEN and SYDVKM. V dropped 6 bases and J dropped 13 bases, with 19 bases sitting between them. The CDR3 consists of 12 residues. Written as DNA, the CDR3 is TGTGCCAGCAGCCTAAATCACGGGAGACCCTACTTC. It encodes CASSLNHGRPYF.

V and J are TRBV2 and TRBJ2-1; 7 positions agree with TRBD2. The CDR3 loop spans 14 amino acids. The germline V gene has CDR1 SNHLY and CDR2 FYNNEI. J gave up 9 bases and V 4 bases, and 9 bases lay outside the gene matches. The CDR3 loop reads CASSASGRGVEQFF. As DNA, the CDR3 is TGTGCCAGCAGTGCTAGCGGTCGGGGGGTTGAGCAGTTCTTC.

This clonotype was observed at least ten times. The CDR3 nucleotides are TGTGCCTGGAGTGTACAGATCCGTAGCGGGGCCTACGAGCAGTACTTC. It yields the protein CAWSVQIRSGAYEQYF. V is TRBV30 and J is TRBJ2-7, with TRBD2 matching over 8 bases. The CDR3 has 16 residues. The V gene end was trimmed by 0 bases and the J gene end by 2 bases; junction bases not matched to a gene: 9. Germline values: CDR1 GTSNPN, CDR2 SVGIG (reference sequence).

This clonotype was found a few times. The rearrangement joins TRBV20-1 to TRBJ2-1, with 10 nucleotides matching TRBD2. In germline, CDR1 is DFQATT, CDR2 SNEGSKA (reference sequence). With V trimmed by 6 bases and J by 5 bases, 7 bases remained unmatched. CDR3 length: 14 residues. In DNA, the CDR3 is TGCAGTGCGAGACCGGGACTAGCGAACAATGAGCAGTTCTTC. It translates to CSARPGLANNEQFF.

This clonotype occurred many times. The V call is TRBV21-1, the J call TRBJ1-1. TRBV21-1 is described as a pseudogene. The length of the CDR3 is 17 residues. This CDR3 reads CASSKGSARLLNTEAFF. CDR3 DNA sequence: TGTGCCAGCAGCAAAGGCTCAGCGAGATTGCTGAACACTGAAGCTTTCTTT.

The chain couples TRBV6-1 to TRBJ2-7, with 8 bases lining up with TRBD2. V trimming: 7 bases; J trimming: 4 bases; junction bases outside the gene matches: 6. Germline values: CDR1 MNHNS, CDR2 SASEGT. The CDR3 runs to 13 residues. In DNA form, the CDR3 reads TGTGCCAGCATCGAGGGACTAGGGTACGAGCAGTACTTC. It translates to CASIEGLGYEQYF.

This clonotype was seen at least ten times. V gene TRBV28 combines with J gene TRBJ2-2; D assignment may be TRBD1 or TRBD2 (7 bases each). The CDR3 loop spans 14 amino acids. The ends were cut back, 5 bases at V and 4 bases at J, with 11 bases in the middle. Germline loops: CDR1 MDHEN, CDR2 SYDVKM. In nucleotides, the CDR3 is TGTGCCAGCAGTGACAGGGAGGGCACCGGGGAGCTGTTTTTT. This sequence encodes CASSDREGTGELFF.